The 28 T cell receptor beta chains given below trace back to one sample, sequenced in a study of blood T cell repertoires in COVID-19. TCRdb's table, derived via immunoSEQ multiplex PCR, lists solely in-frame clones and lacks some. The sample lists hundreds of thousands of clones, 88% occurring once. The sequencing sample was made of peripheral blood. The receptors originated from a man aged 35-49 years with acute or convalescent COVID-19.

This rearrangement joins TRBV6-5 to TRBJ2-7; 7 positions match TRBD1. CDR3 length equals 13 residues. Trimming took 4 bases from V and 6 from J; bases not matched to a gene: 6. Germline V lookup: CDR1 MNHEY, CDR2 SVGAGI. CDR3 nucleotides: TGTGCCAGCAGTTCTTACAGGGGCGGCGAGCAGTACTTC. It is translated as CASSSYRGGEQYF.

This chain connects TRBV11-3 to TRBJ2-3; TRBD2 agrees at 7 bases. The germline gives CDR1 SGHNT, CDR2 YENEEA. This CDR3 spans 17 amino acids. V shed 5 bases and J 2 bases; nucleotides not matched to a gene: 13. CDR3 residues: CASSPGFSSGTTDTQYF. The CDR3 DNA sequence: TGTGCCAGCAGCCCCGGTTTTTCTAGCGGTACCACAGATACGCAGTATTTT.

CDR3 protein: CASSRGTGGSFEQYF. The CDR3 DNA sequence: TGTGCCAGCTCGCGCGGGACAGGGGGCTCATTCGAGCAGTACTTC. The J gene is TRBJ2-7, the V gene TRBV18; 12 nucleotides agree with TRBD1. CDR3 size: 15 residues. With 6 bases clipped from V and 6 bases from J, the junction kept 9 bases outside the gene matches. CDR1 and CDR2 from the germline V gene are KGHSH and LQKENI.

The rearrangement uses TRBV10-3 and TRBJ1-1, with 7 bases fitting TRBD1. CDR1 is ENHRY, CDR2 SYGVKD, per germline. V shed 3 bases, J shed 1 base, and the junction held 5 bases outside the gene matches. The CDR3 extends over 15 amino acids. CDR3 amino acids: CAISDSRTGNTEAFF. DNA for the CDR3: TGTGCCATCAGTGATTCGCGGACAGGGAACACTGAAGCTTTCTTT.

The chain employs TRBV4-3 and TRBJ2-5, with D maybe TRBD2 (6 bases). The CDR3 extends over 17 amino acids. Germline lookup yields CDR1 LGHNA and CDR2 YSLEER. Trimming took 2 bases from V and 5 from J, leaving 21 bases between them. The CDR3 sequence is CASSQREDSIRVETQYF. Written as DNA, the CDR3 is TGCGCCAGCAGCCAAAGGGAGGATTCGATTCGAGTGGAGACCCAGTACTTC.

This rearrangement joins TRBV6-4 to TRBJ1-5; D might be TRBD1 (6 bases). This CDR3 is 14 amino acids long. V was clipped by 5 bases and J by 2 bases, with 10 bases between them. Looked up from germline, CDR1 is MRHNA and CDR2 is SNTAGT. In DNA, the CDR3 is TGTGCCAGCAGTACAGGGACGGGCAATCAGCCCCAGCATTTT. The encoded protein is CASSTGTGNQPQHF.

This clone was seen a single time. The V gene is TRBV5-5, the J gene TRBJ2-1; 12 bases fit TRBD2. Germline lookup yields CDR1 SGHKS and CDR2 YYEKEE (reference sequence). This CDR3 has 15 amino acids. Trimming cost V 0 bases and J 8 bases; bases outside gene matches: 3. This chain's CDR3 is CASSLVLAGGDEQFF. Here the CDR3 DNA reads TGTGCCAGCAGCTTGGTCCTAGCGGGAGGGGATGAGCAGTTCTTC.

The V gene is TRBV5-1, the J gene TRBJ2-1; D perhaps matches TRBD1 (6 bases). CDR1 and CDR2 from the germline V gene are SGHRS and YFSETQ. V was pared by 1 base and J by 0 bases, with 11 bases between. The CDR3 has 16 amino acids. Written as DNA, the CDR3 is TGCGCCAGCAGCTTGCGCTGGGGGCGCTCCTACAATGAGCAGTTCTTC. This codes for CASSLRWGRSYNEQFF.

This chain uses TRBV12-1 with TRBJ2-4; the table gives TRBD2 as D, unverified against the DNA. TRBV12-1 counts as a pseudogene. The CDR3 is made up of 14 amino acids. The CDR3 region has the DNA TGTGCCAGCAGGTCACTAGCGGGGAAAAACATTCAGTACTTC. Translating it yields CASRSLAGKNIQYF.

The CDR3 DNA follows: TGTGCCAGCTCAATGAGCGGGCGATACACAGATACGCAGTATTTT. Amino acids: CASSMSGRYTDTQYF. The chain employs TRBV18 and TRBJ2-3; D is possibly TRBD2 (6 bases). The CDR3 sequence is 15 residues long. Germline CDR1 is KGHSH and CDR2 is LQKENI. Trimming removed 5 bases from V and 2 bases from J, with 14 bases in between.

The V gene is TRBV28, the J gene TRBJ1-6; 9 bases match TRBD1. This CDR3 region has 18 residues. The V segment lost 2 bases and the J segment 0 bases; nucleotides outside the gene matches: 5. Per the germline V gene, CDR1 is MDHEN and CDR2 is SYDVKM. This CDR3 reads CASSLRDREGSYNSPLHF. Written as DNA, the CDR3 is TGTGCCAGCAGTTTAAGGGACAGGGAGGGCTCCTATAATTCACCCCTCCACTTT.

The rearrangement links TRBV5-8 to TRBJ1-5, with D tentatively TRBD1 (5 bases). Trimming cost V 0 bases and J 2 bases, with 12 bases left between them. Germline V lookup: CDR1 SGHTS, CDR2 YDEGEE. CDR3 length equals 16 residues. For the CDR3, the DNA is TGTGCCAGCAGCTTGGAGGGGCGCGTGGGCAATCAGCCCCAGCATTTT. Its translation: CASSLEGRVGNQPQHF.

V and J are TRBV24-1 and TRBJ2-6, with 7 bases that match TRBD1. The V and J ends lost 4 bases and 0 bases, in that order; junction bases with no gene match: 2. The CDR3 is made up of 16 amino acids. Germline loops: CDR1 KGHDR, CDR2 SFDVKD. The DNA of the CDR3 is TGTGCCACCAGTGAGGGACAGCACTCTGGGGCCAACGTCCTGACTTTC. This translates into CATSEGQHSGANVLTF.

This clone was seen more than once but under ten times. The gene calls are TRBV28 and TRBJ2-7; D is possibly TRBD1 (5 bases). The CDR3 runs to 13 residues. Germline V gene sequence: CDR1 MDHEN, CDR2 SYDVKM. V gave up 5 bases and J gave up 2 bases, with 10 bases separating them. For the CDR3, the DNA is TGTGCCAGCAGTCAAGGGGTGACCTACGAGCAGTACTTC. Translated: CASSQGVTYEQYF.

The chain employs TRBV6-2 or TRBV6-3 and TRBJ1-5; 11 nucleotides align to TRBD1. CDR1 MNHEY and CDR2 SVGEGT come from the germline V gene. V dropped 5 bases and J dropped 7; count of bases not matched to a gene: 10. This CDR3 region has 16 residues. In nucleotides, the CDR3 is TGTGCCAGCAGTGGCAGGGACAGGGGGTCGCGGCAGCCCCAGCATTTT. This encodes CASSGRDRGSRQPQHF.

V usage is TRBV6-5 and J usage is TRBJ1-4; weak D call: TRBD1 (5 bases). Germline V gives CDR1 MNHEY, CDR2 SVGAGI. The CDR3 is made up of 15 amino acids. Trimming took 0 bases from V and 4 from J, leaving 9 bases between them. The CDR3 DNA follows: TGTGCCAGCAGTTACTCGAACAGGCATAATGAAAAACTGTTTTTT. It translates to CASSYSNRHNEKLFF.

The chain joins TRBV4-2 to TRBJ2-5, with TRBD2 matching over 10 bases. The CDR3 covers 17 residues. Unmatched junction bases numbered 8, after V lost 3 bases and J lost 1 base. Germline V gene sequence: CDR1 LGHNA, CDR2 YNFKEQ. CDR3 DNA sequence: TGTGCCAGCAGCCATGAAGCGGGGGGGCTCAGCCAAGAGACCCAGTACTTC. As protein: CASSHEAGGLSQETQYF.

This clone was seen a single time. The V and J genes are TRBV19 and TRBJ2-3, with D perhaps TRBD1 (5 bases). V was cut by 10 bases and J by 0 bases, with 14 bases left in between. The CDR3 is made up of 14 amino acids. Germline lookup yields CDR1 LNHDA and CDR2 SQIVND (reference sequence). The CDR3 is CATQDISSTDTQYF. For the CDR3, the DNA is TGTGCCACCCAGGACATATCAAGCACAGATACGCAGTATTTT.

The chain joins TRBV11-1 to TRBJ2-5; D may be TRBD1 (6 bases). V gave up 6 bases and J gave up 5 bases, with 19 bases separating them. The CDR3 consists of 15 residues. CDR1 SGHAT and CDR2 FQDESV come from the germline V gene (reference sequence). The CDR3 here is CASSRNSRGPETQYF. The CDR3 bases are TGTGCCAGCAGTCGAAATAGCAGGGGACCTGAGACCCAGTACTTC. Looking up the rest from reference TRBV11-1 and TRBJ2-5 gives the full variable domain: EAEVAQSPRYKITEKSQAVAFWCDPISGHATLYWYRQILGQGPELLVQFQDESVVDDSQLPKDRFSAERLKGVDSTLKIQPAELGDSAMYLCASSRNSRGPETQYFGPGTRLLVL.

This clone is a singleton in its sample. The genes are TRBV25-1 and TRBJ1-3; perhaps TRBD1 as D (5 bases). Trimming shortened V by 6 bases and J by 2 bases, and 20 bases separated the two germline ends. Germline CDR1 MGHDK, CDR2 SYGVNS. The CDR3 has 17 amino acids. This chain's CDR3 is CASSGGDARYPGNTIYF. CDR3 sequence (DNA): TGTGCCAGCAGCGGGGGGGACGCTCGATATCCTGGAAACACCATATATTTT.

The rearrangement uses TRBV28 and TRBJ2-5; TRBD1 aligns across 12 bases. V lost 5 bases to trimming and J lost 5 bases; unmatched junction nucleotides: 9. The germline gives CDR1 MDHEN, CDR2 SYDVKM. The CDR3 totals 16 residues. For the CDR3, the DNA is TGTGCCAGCAGTCCCTGGGGACAGGGGGCAAAGGAGACCCAGTACTTC. Translation: CASSPWGQGAKETQYF.

The chain carries TRBV4-2 and TRBJ2-2; 10 nucleotides align to TRBD2. The CDR3 sequence is 18 residues long. V lost 1 base and J lost 2; bases outside the gene matches: 7. The germline gives CDR1 LGHNA, CDR2 YNFKEQ. The CDR3 DNA reads as TGTGCCAGCAGCCAAGCCCCCAGCGGGGGGGTTAACACCGGGGAGCTGTTTTTT. Translation gives CASSQAPSGGVNTGELFF.

This clone was observed a handful of times. J is TRBJ1-2 and V is TRBV7-9; D is uncertain. CDR3 length equals 14 residues. Germline V CDR1 and CDR2: SEHNR, FQNEAQ (reference sequence). The ends were cut back, 3 bases at V and 5 bases at J, with 13 bases in the middle. CDR3 DNA: TGTGCCAGCAGCTTTGAGTACAGAATTTATGGCTACACCTTC. It codes for CASSFEYRIYGYTF.

V gene TRBV5-1 combines with J gene TRBJ2-5; 7 bases match TRBD1. Germline V CDR1 and CDR2: SGHRS, YFSETQ. CDR3 length: 14 residues. Trimming at V came to 3 bases and at J to 2 bases, leaving 4 bases not matched to a gene. CDR3 protein: CASSSPTGQETQYF. CDR3 nucleotide sequence: TGCGCCAGCAGCTCCCCGACAGGGCAAGAGACCCAGTACTTC.

The chain recombines TRBV15 with TRBJ2-1, with 13 bases fitting TRBD2. Germline-derived CDR1 and CDR2 are LNHNV and YYDKDF (reference sequence). The CDR3 extends over 15 amino acids. V lost 5 bases to trimming and J lost 8 bases; unmatched junction nucleotides: 6. The CDR3, as DNA: TGTGCCACCAGCCTTCGAGGACTAGCGGGAGATGAGCAGTTCTTC. It codes for CATSLRGLAGDEQFF.

This rearrangement joins TRBV19 to TRBJ1-1, with 7 bases aligning to TRBD1. Trimming took 5 bases from V and 4 from J; bases not matched to a gene: 4. The CDR3 contains 13 residues. Germline CDR1 and CDR2: LNHDA and SQIVND (reference sequence). The CDR3 region has the DNA TGTGCCAGTAGTGGCCAGGGGGGCACTGAAGCTTTCTTT. Its protein is CASSGQGGTEAFF.

The genes are TRBV3-1 (or the pseudogene TRBV3-2) and TRBJ2-5, with TRBD2 identical over 11 bases. Germline CDR1 reads LGHDT; CDR2 reads YNNKEL (reference sequence). This CDR3 has 13 residues. J lost 3 bases, V lost 6 bases, and 0 bases had no gene match. The CDR3 DNA follows: TGTGCCAGCAGACTAGCGGGGGAAGAGACCCAGTACTTC. Translation gives CASRLAGEETQYF.

A few counts support this clone. The V call is TRBV20-1, the J call TRBJ2-2; TRBD1 agrees at 11 bases. The germline CDR1 and CDR2 sequences are DFQATT and SNEGSKA (reference sequence). The V segment lost 3 bases and the J segment 5 bases; nucleotides outside the gene matches: 5. This CDR3 has 15 residues. The CDR3 here is CSASRDRGSTGELFF. In nucleotides, the CDR3 is TGCAGTGCTAGTCGGGACAGGGGGTCTACCGGGGAGCTGTTTTTT.